This T cell receptor beta chain is drawn from a study of T-cell memory formation after mild COVID-19. Notes on the study in general: Clones contracting over day 15 to 85 were CD4/CD8 balanced, with later expanders leaning CD4+. Chiefly within CM and EM were the contracting CD4+ clones; CD8+ ones were within EMRA. The authors left the SARS-CoV-2 specificity of second-wave clones peaking on day 37 unconfirmed.

The CDR3 loop spans 12 amino acids. Trimming shortened V by 6 bases and J by 4 bases, and 10 bases separated the two germline ends. Germline CDR1 is SGHTA and CDR2 is FQGNSA. On this clonotype: The antigen is not known.

With constant-segment primers, 5'RACE yielded cDNA libraries of TCR alpha and TCR beta that carried sample barcodes and UMIs. TCRdb re-derived calls from the 5' RACE reads in MiXCR, one entry per CDR3 protein. The table shows about 240,000 distinct CDR3 sequences, with approximately 10% occurring only once. The sequenced material came from PBMCs or a T cell subset sorted from them (not recorded which). The source is a man between 18 and 35 years old who had mild COVID-19 (a few samples of this study predate the infection). Cell type and time point are not known. V gene TRBV7-2 combines with J gene TRBJ2-7, with D uncertain. The CDR3 nucleotides read TGTGCCAGCAGTGCCGGGTGGTACGAGCAGTACGTC. Protein sequence: CASSAGWYEQYV.